These 13 T cell receptor beta chains came from one sample sequenced in a study of spatial heterogeneity in lung cancer. Time point of the sample: sample taken at primary tumor resection. Unsorted samples of tumor, nontumor lung or frozen PBMC had their whole RNA sequenced. MiXCR, applied by TCRdb to the 5' RACE reads, yields one record per CDR3 protein. The repertoire has about 11,000 distinct CDR3 sequences, around a quarter of them found once; the top ten carry about 35%. Material: PBMCs, obtained at surgery. These receptors originate from a female donor with early-stage non-small cell lung cancer.

In its sample, this clonotype was seen a few times. Here the CDR3 DNA reads TGTGCCAGCAGACCACATTTGCGGCAAGAGACCCAGTACTTC. Translating it yields CASRPHLRQETQYF. The rearrangement uses TRBV6-5 and TRBJ2-5; D call uncertain. The CDR3 has 14 amino acids. The germline CDR1 and CDR2 sequences are MNHEY and SVGAGI. Trimming shortened V by 6 bases and J by 2 bases, and 13 bases separated the two germline ends.

This clonotype was seen a handful of times. V usage is TRBV28 and J usage is TRBJ1-2, with D unclear. CDR1 is MDHEN and CDR2 is SYDVKM in the germline V gene. CDR3 length: 12 amino acids. V dropped 2 bases and J dropped 5 bases, with 6 bases sitting between them. The DNA for the CDR3 is TGTGCCAGCAGTTTAGCGGGGTATGGCTACACCTTC. Translated, it gives CASSLAGYGYTF.

The V and J genes are TRBV7-9 and TRBJ2-7; D is undetermined. Germline V gene data show CDR1 as SEHNR and CDR2 as FQNEAQ (reference sequence). This CDR3 is built from 14 residues. The V gene lost 2 bases and the J gene lost 4 bases, with 12 bases spanning the gap. CDR3 bases: TGTGCCAGCAGCTTAAAGGGTTCCTCATACGAGCAGTACTTC. This gives the protein CASSLKGSSYEQYF.

The rearrangement links TRBV28 to TRBJ1-6; 7 bases are a match to TRBD1. In germline, CDR1 is MDHEN, CDR2 SYDVKM. The CDR3 has 15 amino acids. J gave up 11 bases and V 6 bases, and 13 bases lay outside the gene matches. CDR3 nucleotide sequence: TGTGCCAGCAGGGCCCCTGACAGGGATAACGCACCCCTCCACTTT. It specifies CASRAPDRDNAPLHF.

This clonotype was counted ten times or more. The chain employs TRBV5-1 and TRBJ1-1, with D possibly being TRBD1 (5 bases). The germline V gene has CDR1 SGHRS and CDR2 YFSETQ. The CDR3 has 16 residues. V was clipped by 5 bases and J by 0 bases, with 17 bases between them. The CDR3 DNA is TGCGCCAGCAGTTTTACAGGACGGGTGATGAACACTGAAGCTTTCTTT. Its protein product is CASSFTGRVMNTEAFF.

The J gene is TRBJ1-1, the V gene TRBV4-2; 7 bases agree with TRBD1. This CDR3 region has 14 residues. Germline CDR1 is LGHNA and CDR2 is YNFKEQ. Losses at the gene ends were 5 bases for V and 3 bases for J; bases not matched to a gene: 6. The CDR3 loop is CASSRGLGDTEAFF. DNA of the CDR3: TGTGCCAGCAGCAGGGGGCTCGGGGACACTGAAGCTTTCTTT.

The chain has TRBV3-1 and TRBJ1-4; TRBD1 aligns across 8 bases. The CDR3 consists of 15 residues. Germline loops: CDR1 LGHDT, CDR2 YNNKEL (reference sequence). V trimming: 5 bases; J trimming: 8 bases; junction bases outside the gene matches: 10. CDR3 loop: CASSTRGTGEEKLFF. The CDR3 DNA is TGTGCCAGCAGCACTAGGGGGACAGGAGAAGAAAAACTGTTTTTT.

This chain connects TRBV5-1 to TRBJ2-1; no clear D. Trimming stripped 6 bases from V and 0 bases from J, with 10 bases between. The CDR3 is 14 amino acids. Germline CDR1 SGHRS, CDR2 YFSETQ. The CDR3 DNA reads as TGCGCCAGCAAGACCGTGGGCTCCTACAATGAGCAGTTCTTC. This sequence encodes CASKTVGSYNEQFF. Looking up the rest from reference TRBV5-1 and TRBJ2-1 gives the full variable domain: KAGVTQTPRYLIKTRGQQVTLSCSPISGHRSVSWYQQTPGQGLQFLFEYFSETQRNKGNFPGRFSGRQFSNSRSEMNVSTLELGDSALYLCASKTVGSYNEQFFGPGTRLTVL.

This clonotype has only a few counts. This chain connects TRBV18 to TRBJ2-1, with D hard to call. CDR3 length equals 12 residues. V lost 3 bases to trimming and J lost 9 bases, with 9 bases between them. Germline V gene lookup returns CDR1 KGHSH and CDR2 LQKENI. The CDR3 DNA sequence: TGTGCCAGCTCACCGGCGACCTTTGAGCAGTTCTTC. Amino acid sequence: CASSPATFEQFF. The variable domain in full, with the rest retrieved from reference TRBV18 and TRBJ2-1, is NAGVMQNPRHLVRRRGQEARLRCSPMKGHSHVYWYRQLPEEGLKFMVYLQKENIIDESGMPKERFSAEFPKEGPSILRIQQVVRGDSAAYFCASSPATFEQFFGPGTRLTVL.

This clonotype rates as medium-sized (0.01 to 0.1%). This sequence joins TRBV20-1 and TRBJ2-1; 12 nucleotides line up with TRBD2. The V and J ends lost 6 bases and 6 bases, in that order; junction bases with no gene match: 9. CDR1 and CDR2 from the germline V gene are DFQATT and SNEGSKA (reference sequence). The CDR3 is 15 amino acids. The CDR3 protein is CSAKRLAGESNEQFF. CDR3 nucleotide sequence: TGCAGTGCCAAGCGACTAGCGGGAGAGTCCAATGAGCAGTTCTTC.

This clonotype was found a few times. V gene TRBV27 combines with J gene TRBJ2-7; TRBD1 agrees at 9 bases. The CDR3 loop spans 15 amino acids. In germline, CDR1 is MNHEY, CDR2 SMNVEV (reference sequence). V lost 6 bases, J lost 4 bases, and 10 bases stayed unmatched. The DNA of the CDR3 is TGTGCCAGCAGGGGGGTCGGGACAGGGCCGTACGAGCAGTACTTC. Protein: CASRGVGTGPYEQYF.

This clonotype occurred many times. CDR3 coding DNA: TGTGCCAGCAGCCCTCTAGCGGGACAGGGGGGGGAGACCCAGTACTTC. Translation: CASSPLAGQGGETQYF. The chain is built from TRBV3-1 and TRBJ2-5, with 11 bases aligning to TRBD1. The CDR3 length is 16 residues. Germline trimming cut 4 bases from V and 5 bases from J; bases unmatched to any gene: 9. In germline, CDR1 is LGHDT, CDR2 YNNKEL (reference sequence).

This clonotype was seen many times. The chain is built from TRBV6-5 and TRBJ1-2; 7 positions agree with TRBD1. This CDR3 spans 14 amino acids. V dropped 6 bases and J dropped 7; count of bases not matched to a gene: 11. Germline CDR1 and CDR2: MNHEY and SVGAGI. The CDR3 sequence is CASSPGTAVRGYTF. CDR3 nucleotide sequence: TGTGCCAGCAGCCCCGGGACAGCCGTTCGTGGCTACACCTTC.